The clone carrying this T cell receptor beta chain was counted at least ten times. This specimen belongs to a study of blood T cell repertoires in COVID-19. Assay: immunoSEQ multiplex PCR; the TCRdb copy retains only in-frame clones and omits some. The repertoire holds 150,000 to 200,000 clones, with under 80% as singletons. This sequence was found in a woman older than 75 with acute or convalescent COVID-19. Sequencing was done on a sample of peripheral blood.

The CDR3 region has the DNA TGTGCCAGCAGCGTAGGAGGATTTCTAGACAGCCCCACCTACGAGCAGTACTTC. It is translated as CASSVGGFLDSPTYEQYF. The rearrangement uses TRBV9 and TRBJ2-7; tentatively, D is TRBD1 (5 bases). The CDR3 is made up of 18 amino acids. The V end was cut by 0 bases, the J end by 2 bases, with 21 bases between. Germline CDR1 reads SGDLS; CDR2 reads YYNGEE.